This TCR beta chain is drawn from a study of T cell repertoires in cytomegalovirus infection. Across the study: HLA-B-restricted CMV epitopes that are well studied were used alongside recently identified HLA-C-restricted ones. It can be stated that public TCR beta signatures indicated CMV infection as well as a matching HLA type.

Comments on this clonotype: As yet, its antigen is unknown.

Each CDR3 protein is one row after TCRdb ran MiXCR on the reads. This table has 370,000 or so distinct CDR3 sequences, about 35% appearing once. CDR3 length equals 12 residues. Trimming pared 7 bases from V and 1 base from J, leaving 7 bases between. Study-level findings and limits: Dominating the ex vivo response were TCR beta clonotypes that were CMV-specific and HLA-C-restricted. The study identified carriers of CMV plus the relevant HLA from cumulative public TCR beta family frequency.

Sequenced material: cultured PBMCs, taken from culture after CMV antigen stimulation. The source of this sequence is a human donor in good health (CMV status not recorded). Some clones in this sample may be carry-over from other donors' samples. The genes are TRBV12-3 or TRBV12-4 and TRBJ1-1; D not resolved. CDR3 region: CASTGWNTEAFF. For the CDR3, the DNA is TGTGCCAGCACCGGATGGAACACTGAAGCTTTCTTT.